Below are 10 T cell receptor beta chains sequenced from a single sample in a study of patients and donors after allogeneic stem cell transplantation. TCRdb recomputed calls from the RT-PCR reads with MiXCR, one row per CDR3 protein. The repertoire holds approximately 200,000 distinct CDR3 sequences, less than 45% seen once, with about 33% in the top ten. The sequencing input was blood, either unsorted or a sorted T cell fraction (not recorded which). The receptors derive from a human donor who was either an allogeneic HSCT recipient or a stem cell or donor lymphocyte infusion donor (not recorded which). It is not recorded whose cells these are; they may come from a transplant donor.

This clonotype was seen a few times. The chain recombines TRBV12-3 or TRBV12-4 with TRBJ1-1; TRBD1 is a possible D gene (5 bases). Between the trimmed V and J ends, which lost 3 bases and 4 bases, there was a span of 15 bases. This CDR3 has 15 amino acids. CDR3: CASSFRAGVGTEAFF. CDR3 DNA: TGTGCCAGCAGTTTCAGGGCCGGGGTGGGCACTGAAGCTTTCTTT.

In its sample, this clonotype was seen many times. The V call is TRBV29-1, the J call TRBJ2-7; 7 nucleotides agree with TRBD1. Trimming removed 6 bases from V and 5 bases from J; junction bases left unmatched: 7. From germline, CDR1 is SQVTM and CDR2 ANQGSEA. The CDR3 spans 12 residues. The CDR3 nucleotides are TGCAGCGTCAAGACAGGGCCTAACGAGCAGTACTTC. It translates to CSVKTGPNEQYF.

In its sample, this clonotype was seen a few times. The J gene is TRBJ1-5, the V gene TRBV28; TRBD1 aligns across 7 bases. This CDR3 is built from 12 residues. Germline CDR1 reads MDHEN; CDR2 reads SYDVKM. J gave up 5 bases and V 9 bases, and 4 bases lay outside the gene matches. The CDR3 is CASKGADQPQHF. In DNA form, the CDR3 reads TGTGCCAGTAAGGGGGCCGATCAGCCCCAGCATTTT.

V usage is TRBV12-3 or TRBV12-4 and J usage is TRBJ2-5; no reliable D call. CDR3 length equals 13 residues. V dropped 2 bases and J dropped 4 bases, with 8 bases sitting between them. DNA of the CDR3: TGTGCCAGCAGTTTAACGGGCGGAGAGACCCAGTACTTC. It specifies CASSLTGGETQYF.

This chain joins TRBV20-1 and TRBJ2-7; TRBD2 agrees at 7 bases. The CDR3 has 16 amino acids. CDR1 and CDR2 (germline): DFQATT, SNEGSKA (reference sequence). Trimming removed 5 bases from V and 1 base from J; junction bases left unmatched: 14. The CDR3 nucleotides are TGCAGTGCTCCGGACACTAGCGAGATTGTTTCCTACGAGCAGTACTTC. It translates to CSAPDTSEIVSYEQYF.

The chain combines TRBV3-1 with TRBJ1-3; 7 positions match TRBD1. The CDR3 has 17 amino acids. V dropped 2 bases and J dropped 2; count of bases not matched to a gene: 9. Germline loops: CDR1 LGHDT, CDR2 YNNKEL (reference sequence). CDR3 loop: CASSQNPGQRAGNTIYF. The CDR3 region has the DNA TGTGCCAGCAGCCAAAACCCGGGACAGCGAGCTGGAAACACCATATATTTT.

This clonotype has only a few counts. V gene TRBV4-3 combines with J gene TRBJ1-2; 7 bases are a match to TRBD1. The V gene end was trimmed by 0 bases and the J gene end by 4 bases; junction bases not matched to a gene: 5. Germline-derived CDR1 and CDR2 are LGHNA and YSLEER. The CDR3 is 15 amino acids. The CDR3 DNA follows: TGCGCCAGCAGCCAAGAGGTCACAGGGGTCTATGGCTACACCTTC. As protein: CASSQEVTGVYGYTF.

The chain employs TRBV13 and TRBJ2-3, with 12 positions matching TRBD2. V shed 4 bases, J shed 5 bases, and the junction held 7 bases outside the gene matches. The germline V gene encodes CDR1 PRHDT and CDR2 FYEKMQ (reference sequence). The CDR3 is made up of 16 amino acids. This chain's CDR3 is CASSSQTSGSKDTQYF. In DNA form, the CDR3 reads TGTGCCAGCAGCTCCCAGACTAGCGGGAGTAAAGATACGCAGTATTTT.

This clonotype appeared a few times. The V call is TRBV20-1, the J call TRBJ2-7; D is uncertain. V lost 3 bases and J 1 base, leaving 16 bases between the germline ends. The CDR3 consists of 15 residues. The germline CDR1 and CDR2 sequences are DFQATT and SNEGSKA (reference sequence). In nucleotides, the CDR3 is TGCAGTGCTAGTTTCTATCCGGACGCTTCCTACGAGCAGTACTTC. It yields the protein CSASFYPDASYEQYF.

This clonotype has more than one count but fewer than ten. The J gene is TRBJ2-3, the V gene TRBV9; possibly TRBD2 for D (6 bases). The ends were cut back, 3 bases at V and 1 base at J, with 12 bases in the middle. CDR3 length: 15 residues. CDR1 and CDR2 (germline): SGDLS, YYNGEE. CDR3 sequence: CASSATSLGTDTQYF. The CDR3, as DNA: TGTGCCAGCAGCGCGACTAGTTTGGGCACAGATACGCAGTATTTT.